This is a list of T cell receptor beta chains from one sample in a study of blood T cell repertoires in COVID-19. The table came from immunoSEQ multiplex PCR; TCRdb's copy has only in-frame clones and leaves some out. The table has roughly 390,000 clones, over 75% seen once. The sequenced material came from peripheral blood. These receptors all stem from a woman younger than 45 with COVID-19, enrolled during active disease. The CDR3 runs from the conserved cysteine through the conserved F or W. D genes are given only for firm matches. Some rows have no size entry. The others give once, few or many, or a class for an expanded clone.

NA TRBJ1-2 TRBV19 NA CASSMGARGYGYTF TGTGCCAGTAGTATGGGGGCACGGGGCTATGGCTACACCTTC
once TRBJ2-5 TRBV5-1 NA CASSSTGARNQETQYF TGCGCCAGCAGCTCGACAGGAGCCCGGAACCAAGAGACCCAGTACTTC
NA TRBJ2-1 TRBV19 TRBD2 CASSFRGSSYNEQFF TGTGCCAGTAGTTTCCGCGGGAGCTCCTACAATGAGCAGTTCTTC
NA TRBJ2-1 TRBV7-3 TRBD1 CASSLTGTGGSNEQFF TGTGCCAGCAGCCTAACGGGGACAGGGGGCTCGAATGAGCAGTTCTTC
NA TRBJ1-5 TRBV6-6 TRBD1 CASSYGQGNQPQHF TGTGCCAGCAGTTACGGACAGGGCAATCAGCCCCAGCATTTT
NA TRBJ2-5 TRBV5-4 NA CASSARDSRVETQYF TGTGCCAGCAGCGCTCGGGACTCGAGAGTGGAGACCCAGTACTTC
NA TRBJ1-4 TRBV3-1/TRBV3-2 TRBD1 CASSSGTGNEKLFF TGTGCCAGCAGCTCCGGGACAGGGAATGAAAAACTGTTTTTT
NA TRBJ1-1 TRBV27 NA CASSIYRDTEAFF TGTGCCAGCAGTATCTACAGGGACACTGAAGCTTTCTTT
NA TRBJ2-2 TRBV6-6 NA CASSYSGLNTGELFF TGTGCCAGCAGTTACTCCGGACTGAACACCGGGGAGCTGTTTTTT
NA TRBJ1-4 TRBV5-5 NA CASSFGQNEKLFF TGTGCCAGCAGCTTTGGACAGAACGAAAAACTGTTTTTT
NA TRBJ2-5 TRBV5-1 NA CASRFDQWESWGETQYF TGCGCCAGCAGGTTTGATCAGTGGGAGTCTTGGGGAGAGACCCAGTACTTC
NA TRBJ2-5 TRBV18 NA CASSPRSGGQETQYF TGTGCCAGCTCACCACGCTCCGGGGGCCAAGAGACCCAGTACTTC
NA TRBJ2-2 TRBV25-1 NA CASSEYKPPRELFF TGTGCCAGCAGTGAATATAAGCCACCCCGGGAGCTGTTTTTT
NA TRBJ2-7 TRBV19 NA CASSPGLLYEQYF TGTGCCAGTAGTCCGGGACTTCTCTACGAGCAGTACTTC
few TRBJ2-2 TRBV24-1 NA CATSDTLTGELFF TGTGCCACCAGTGATACATTGACCGGGGAGCTGTTTTTT
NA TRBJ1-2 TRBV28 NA CASSVTYEANYGYTF TGTGCCAGCAGTGTAACGTACGAGGCTAACTATGGCTACACCTTC
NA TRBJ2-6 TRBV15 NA CATSTPGANVLTF TGTGCCACCAGCACCCCGGGGGCCAACGTCCTGACTTTC
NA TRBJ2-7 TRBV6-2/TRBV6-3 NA CASSYDGRLNDEQYF TGTGCCAGCAGTTACGACGGCAGGTTGAACGACGAGCAGTACTTC
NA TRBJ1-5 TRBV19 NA CASSIGTGNQPQHF TGTGCCAGTAGTATCGGTACCGGCAATCAGCCCCAGCATTTT
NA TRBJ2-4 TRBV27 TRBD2 CASSPRGWREGPGGIQYF TGTGCCAGCAGTCCGCGGGGGTGGCGGGAGGGCCCGGGTGGCATTCAGTACTTC
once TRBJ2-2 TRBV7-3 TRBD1 CASSRGTGFPGELFF TGTGCCAGCAGCCGCGGGACAGGTTTTCCCGGGGAGCTGTTTTTT
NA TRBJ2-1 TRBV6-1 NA CASSDNFPEQFF TGTGCCAGCAGTGATAACTTCCCCGAGCAGTTCTTC
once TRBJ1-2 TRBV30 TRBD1 CAWSETGFYGYTF TGTGCCTGGAGTGAGACAGGGTTCTATGGCTACACCTTC
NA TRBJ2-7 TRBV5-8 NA CASTQSLLSYEQYF TGTGCCAGCACCCAAAGCTTGTTATCCTACGAGCAGTACTTC
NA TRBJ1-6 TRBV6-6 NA CASSPLAGPNSPLHF TGTGCCAGCAGTCCCCTCGCGGGGCCCAATTCACCCCTCCACTTT
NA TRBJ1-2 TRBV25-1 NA CASSPDSNYGYTF TGTGCCAGCAGCCCCGACAGTAACTATGGCTACACCTTC
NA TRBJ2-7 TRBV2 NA CASSELATSYEQYF TGTGCCAGCAGTGAACTAGCTACATCCTACGAGCAGTACTTC
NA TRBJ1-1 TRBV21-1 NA CASSPKRGQTNTEAFF TGTGCCAGCAGCCCCAAGAGAGGACAGACGAACACTGAAGCTTTCTTT
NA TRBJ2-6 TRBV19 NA CASSIGLTGANVLTF TGTGCCAGTAGTATAGGGCTTACTGGGGCCAACGTCCTGACTTTC
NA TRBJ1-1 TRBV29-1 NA CSAQRANTEAFF TGCAGCGCCCAGAGGGCGAACACTGAAGCTTTCTTT
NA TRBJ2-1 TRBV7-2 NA CASSLAREYNEQFF TGTGCCAGCAGCTTAGCCAGGGAATACAATGAGCAGTTCTTC
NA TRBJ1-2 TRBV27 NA CASSFEQKYGYTF TGTGCCAGCAGTTTCGAACAGAAGTATGGCTACACCTTC
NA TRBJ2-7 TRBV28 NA CASSLPPRGYEQYF TGTGCCAGCAGTTTACCGCCCCGGGGCTACGAGCAGTACTTC
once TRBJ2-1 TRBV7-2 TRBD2 CASSLRAGVSYNEQFF TGTGCCAGCAGCTTAAGAGCGGGAGTATCCTACAATGAGCAGTTCTTC
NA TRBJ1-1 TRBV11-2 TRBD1 CASSHRTGLGSNVTEAFF TGTGCCAGCAGCCACCGGACAGGGTTGGGGTCGAACGTCACTGAAGCTTTCTTT
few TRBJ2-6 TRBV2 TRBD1 CASRGTGGAGANVLTF TGTGCCAGCAGGGGGACAGGGGGCGCTGGGGCCAACGTCCTGACTTTC
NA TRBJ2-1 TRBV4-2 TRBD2 CASSQDPAGVVYNEQFF TGTGCCAGCAGCCAAGACCCAGCGGGAGTGGTCTACAATGAGCAGTTCTTC
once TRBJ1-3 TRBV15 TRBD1 CATSRPDREEGNTIYF TGTGCCACCAGCAGACCTGACAGGGAGGAAGGAAACACCATATATTTT
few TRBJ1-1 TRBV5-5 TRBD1 CASSASGTANTEAFF TGTGCCAGCAGCGCGTCCGGGACAGCCAACACTGAAGCTTTCTTT
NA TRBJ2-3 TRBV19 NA CASRGRSTDTQYF TGTGCCAGTAGAGGGAGGAGCACAGATACGCAGTATTTT
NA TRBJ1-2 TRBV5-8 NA CASSLDRQENYGYTF TGTGCCAGCAGCTTGGACAGACAGGAGAACTATGGCTACACCTTC